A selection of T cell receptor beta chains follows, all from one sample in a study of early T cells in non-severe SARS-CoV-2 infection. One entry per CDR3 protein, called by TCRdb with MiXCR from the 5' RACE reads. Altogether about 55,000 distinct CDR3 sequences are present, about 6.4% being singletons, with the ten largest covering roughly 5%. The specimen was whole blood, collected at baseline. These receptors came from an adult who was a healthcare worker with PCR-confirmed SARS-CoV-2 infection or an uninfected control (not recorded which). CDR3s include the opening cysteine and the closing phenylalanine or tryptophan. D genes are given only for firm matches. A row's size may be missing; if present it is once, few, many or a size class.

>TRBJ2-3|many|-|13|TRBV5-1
CASTEEGTDTQYF
TGCGCCAGCACTGAAGAGGGGACAGATACGCAGTATTTT
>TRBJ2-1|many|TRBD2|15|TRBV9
CASSAGGRPNNEQFF
TGTGCCAGCAGCGCGGGGGGGCGGCCCAACAATGAGCAGTTCTTC
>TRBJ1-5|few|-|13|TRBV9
CASSRGSNQPQHF
TGTGCCAGCAGCCGAGGAAGCAATCAGCCCCAGCATTTT
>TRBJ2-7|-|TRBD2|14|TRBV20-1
CSAQTSGGIYEQYF
TGCAGTGCCCAGACTAGCGGGGGGATCTACGAGCAGTACTTC
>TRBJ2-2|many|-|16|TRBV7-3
CASSLLGHENTGELFF
TGTGCCAGCAGCTTACTGGGCCATGAGAACACCGGGGAGCTGTTTTTT
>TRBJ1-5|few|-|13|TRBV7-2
CASSLVVRQPQHF
TGTGCCAGCAGCTTAGTGGTTAGGCAGCCCCAGCATTTT
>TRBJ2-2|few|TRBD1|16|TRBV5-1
CASSLTQGAYTGELFF
TGCGCCAGCAGCTTGACCCAGGGGGCGTACACCGGGGAGCTGTTTTTT
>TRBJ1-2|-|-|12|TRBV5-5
CASRDRYYGYTF
TGTGCCAGCAGAGATAGGTACTATGGCTACACCTTC
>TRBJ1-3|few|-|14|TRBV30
CAWSAGRSGNTIYF
TGTGCCTGGAGTGCCGGGCGGTCTGGAAACACCATATATTTT
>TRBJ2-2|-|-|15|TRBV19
CASSRSEPDTGELFF
TGTGCCAGTAGTAGGTCCGAACCGGACACCGGGGAGCTGTTTTTT
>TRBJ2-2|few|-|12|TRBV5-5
CASSRRAGELFF
TGTGCCAGCAGCCGAAGGGCCGGGGAGCTGTTTTTT
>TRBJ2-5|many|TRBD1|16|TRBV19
CASSAPRQGFAETQYF
TGTGCCAGTAGTGCCCCTCGACAGGGATTCGCAGAGACCCAGTACTTC
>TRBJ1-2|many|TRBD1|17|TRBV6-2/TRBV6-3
CASSSRTGDRGVDGYTF
TGTGCCAGCAGTTCCCGGACAGGGGATCGCGGGGTAGATGGCTACACCTTC
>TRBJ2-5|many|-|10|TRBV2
CASRSETQYF
TGTGCCAGCCGTTCAGAGACCCAGTACTTC
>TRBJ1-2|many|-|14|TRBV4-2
CASSQGRVPSGYTF
TGTGCCAGCAGCCAGGGCAGGGTCCCTTCTGGCTACACCTTC
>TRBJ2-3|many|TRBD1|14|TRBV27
CASSWDRGTDTQYF
TGTGCCAGCAGCTGGGACAGGGGGACAGATACGCAGTATTTT
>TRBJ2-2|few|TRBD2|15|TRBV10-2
CASSRLAGNTGELFF
TGCGCCAGCAGTCGACTAGCGGGGAACACCGGGGAGCTGTTTTTT
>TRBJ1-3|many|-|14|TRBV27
CASGQRDEGDTIYF
TGTGCCAGCGGACAAAGGGACGAGGGGGACACCATATATTTT
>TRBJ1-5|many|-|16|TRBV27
CASSLWGRGAEQPQHF
TGTGCCAGCTCCCTATGGGGCCGGGGGGCGGAACAGCCCCAGCATTTT
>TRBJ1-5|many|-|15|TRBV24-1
CATSWGGSGNQPQHF
TGTGCCACCAGTTGGGGCGGGAGTGGCAATCAGCCCCAGCATTTT
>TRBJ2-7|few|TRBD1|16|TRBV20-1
CSARTPGQGSSYEQYF
TGCAGTGCTCGGACTCCGGGACAGGGCAGCTCCTACGAGCAGTACTTC
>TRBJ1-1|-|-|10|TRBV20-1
CSAPYRALFF
TGCAGTGCCCCCTACAGGGCTCTTTTCTTT
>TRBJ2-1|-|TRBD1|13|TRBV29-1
CSLGQGGYNEQFF
TGCAGCCTAGGACAGGGAGGCTACAATGAGCAGTTCTTC
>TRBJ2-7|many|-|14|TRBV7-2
CASSFLTKLDEQYF
TGTGCCAGCAGCTTCCTGACAAAACTCGACGAGCAGTACTTC
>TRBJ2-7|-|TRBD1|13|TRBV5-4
CASSLQGAWEQYF
TGTGCCAGCAGCCTACAGGGGGCATGGGAGCAGTACTTC
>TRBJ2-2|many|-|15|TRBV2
CASFPGTRDTGELFF
TGTGCCAGCTTCCCCGGGACACGGGACACCGGGGAGCTGTTTTTT
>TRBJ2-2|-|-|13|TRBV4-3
CASSQAGTGELFF
TGCGCCAGCAGCCAGGCAGGGACCGGGGAGCTGTTTTTT
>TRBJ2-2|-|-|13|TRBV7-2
CASSPLWTGELFF
TGTGCCAGCAGCCCCCTCTGGACCGGGGAGCTGTTTTTT
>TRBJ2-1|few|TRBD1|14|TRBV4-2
CASSQDGQTGEQFF
TGTGCCAGCAGCCAAGACGGACAGACAGGGGAGCAGTTCTTC
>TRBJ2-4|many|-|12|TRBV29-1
CSARGAKNIQYF
TGCAGCGCCAGGGGTGCCAAAAACATTCAGTACTTC
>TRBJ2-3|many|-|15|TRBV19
CASSISQGSTDTQYF
TGTGCCAGTAGTATCAGTCAGGGTAGCACAGATACGCAGTATTTT
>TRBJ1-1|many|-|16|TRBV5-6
CASSLWLGSMDTEAFF
TGTGCCAGCAGCTTGTGGCTGGGCAGTATGGACACTGAAGCTTTCTTT
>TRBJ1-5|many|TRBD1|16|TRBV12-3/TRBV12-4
CASRKSTGDRNQPQHF
TGTGCCAGCCGAAAATCTACAGGGGATCGCAATCAGCCCCAGCATTTT
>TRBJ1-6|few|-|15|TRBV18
CASSRQSSYNSPLHF
TGTGCCAGCTCACGTCAAAGCTCCTATAATTCACCCCTCCACTTT
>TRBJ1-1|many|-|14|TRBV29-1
CSVARRDGNTEAFF
TGCAGCGTTGCTCGTCGGGACGGTAACACTGAAGCTTTCTTT
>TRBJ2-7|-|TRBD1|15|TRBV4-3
CASSQDPGQGKEQYF
TGCGCCAGCAGCCAAGATCCGGGACAGGGGAAGGAGCAGTACTTC
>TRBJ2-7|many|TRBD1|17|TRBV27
CASSFTSETGASYEQYF
TGTGCCAGCAGTTTTACATCCGAGACAGGGGCCTCCTACGAGCAGTACTTC
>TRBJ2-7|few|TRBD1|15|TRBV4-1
CASSPGQGAGYEQYF
TGCGCCAGCAGCCCGGGACAGGGGGCCGGCTACGAGCAGTACTTC
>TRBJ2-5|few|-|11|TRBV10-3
CALGVGETQYF
TGTGCCCTCGGCGTTGGAGAGACCCAGTACTTC
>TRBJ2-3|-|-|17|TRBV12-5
CASGLVIAAAGEDTQYF
TGTGCTAGTGGTTTGGTAATTGCGGCAGCCGGCGAGGATACGCAGTATTTT
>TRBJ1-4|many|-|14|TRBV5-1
CASSYSRTAGKLFF
TGCGCCAGCAGCTACTCCAGGACGGCCGGAAAACTGTTTTTT
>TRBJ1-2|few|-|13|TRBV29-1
CSVEATAFAFGAF
-
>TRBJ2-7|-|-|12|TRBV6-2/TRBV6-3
CASSYPDYEQYF
TGTGCCAGCAGTTACCCGGACTACGAGCAGTACTTC
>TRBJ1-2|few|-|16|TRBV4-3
CASSHAPRDKNYGYTF
TGCGCCAGCAGCCACGCCCCCCGGGACAAGAACTATGGCTACACCTTC